The 11 T cell receptor beta chains given below trace back to one sample, sequenced in a study of cytomegalovirus exposure and HLA in healthy donors. The PCR employed 60 Vbeta primers together with 13 Jbeta primers. TCRdb's table, derived via immunoSEQ multiplex PCR, lists solely in-frame clones and lacks some. The table lists some 140,000 clones, approximately 60% of them singletons. The material sequenced was PBMCs. These receptors were collected from a human donor in good health.

The chain has TRBV7-8 and TRBJ1-6; possible D gene TRBD1, 5 bases. Germline CDR1 is SGHVS and CDR2 is FQNEAQ. The CDR3 has 14 residues. The germline V and J ends were trimmed by 5 bases and 11 bases, with 16 bases remaining between them. The CDR3 region is CASSLSGGSAPLHF. CDR3 DNA sequence: TGTGCCAGCAGCCTATCCGGGGGTTCGGCACCCCTCCACTTT.

This clone has only a few counts. This CDR3 is CASSQDPGLAYEQYF. In DNA, the CDR3 is TGCGCCAGCAGCCAGGACCCGGGACTAGCCTACGAGCAGTACTTC. J is TRBJ2-7 and V is TRBV4-1; 8 bases line up with TRBD2. The CDR3 has 15 residues. Trimming took 3 bases from V and 2 from J; bases not matched to a gene: 6. The germline V gene has CDR1 MGHRA and CDR2 YSYEKL.

V gene TRBV28 combines with J gene TRBJ2-1, with 11 bases lining up with TRBD2. The CDR3 contains 13 residues. Germline V gene sequence: CDR1 MDHEN, CDR2 SYDVKM. After removal of 6 bases from V and 7 bases from J, the junction contained 2 bases not matched to a gene. The CDR3 here is CASSRTSGNEQFF. The CDR3 bases are TGTGCCAGCAGCCGGACTAGCGGGAATGAGCAGTTCTTC.

The chain has TRBV25-1 and TRBJ2-7, with 8 bases matching TRBD1. Losses at the gene ends were 4 bases for V and 2 bases for J; bases not matched to a gene: 4. This CDR3 spans 14 amino acids. The V gene's germline CDR1 is MGHDK and CDR2 SYGVNS. This CDR3 is CASSGGTGPYEQYF. The DNA of the CDR3 is TGTGCCAGCAGTGGAGGGACAGGCCCCTACGAGCAGTACTTC.

The chain employs TRBV7-9 and TRBJ1-2; the D is unclear. The V and J ends lost 1 base and 3 bases respectively, with 15 bases between them. The CDR3 is 16 residues long. CDR1 SEHNR and CDR2 FQNEAQ come from the germline V gene (reference sequence). DNA for the CDR3: TGTGCCAGCAGCTTAGACCCAGGAGGGAGAGACTATGGCTACACCTTC. This sequence encodes CASSLDPGGRDYGYTF.

This clone was picked up one time. The chain combines TRBV18 with TRBJ2-1; 9 positions agree with TRBD2. The CDR3 is made up of 16 amino acids. The J segment lost 5 bases and the V segment lost 4 bases, leaving 9 bases of the junction unmatched. Germline V gives CDR1 KGHSH, CDR2 LQKENI. The CDR3 loop reads CASSRYTSGHHNEQFF. DNA for the CDR3: TGTGCCAGCTCACGCTATACTAGCGGGCACCACAATGAGCAGTTCTTC.

This clone is a singleton in its sample. The chain couples TRBV29-1 to TRBJ2-1; 8 nucleotides align to TRBD2. The germline CDR1 and CDR2 sequences are SQVTM and ANQGSEA. The CDR3 is 13 amino acids. J lost 4 bases, V lost 2 bases, and 1 base had no gene match. CDR3 sequence reads: CSVERGGYNEQFF. The CDR3 bases are TGCAGCGTTGAACGGGGGGGTTACAATGAGCAGTTCTTC.

This clone was counted a single time. This chain connects TRBV9 to TRBJ1-3; a possible D gene is TRBD1 (6 bases). Deletions cut 0 bases from V and 0 bases from J, with 13 bases between. There are 17 residues in the CDR3. The germline gives CDR1 SGDLS, CDR2 YYNGEE. The CDR3 loop is CASSVGGGGNSGNTIYF. The CDR3 coding sequence is TGTGCCAGCAGCGTAGGGGGGGGCGGCAACTCTGGAAACACCATATATTTT.

The J gene is TRBJ2-7, the V gene TRBV5-4, with 7 bases matching TRBD1. The V gene end was trimmed by 3 bases and the J gene end by 4 bases; junction bases not matched to a gene: 4. Germline V gene sequence: CDR1 SGHNT, CDR2 YYREEE (reference sequence). This CDR3 contains 13 residues. CDR3 sequence (DNA): TGTGCCAGCAGCTCAAAACAGGGGTACGAGCAGTACTTC. It encodes CASSSKQGYEQYF. Based on the CDR3 plus reference TRBV5-4 and TRBJ2-7, the full variable domain is ETGVTQSPTHLIKTRGQQVTLRCSSQSGHNTVSWYQQALGQGPQFIFQYYREEENGRGNFPPRFSGLQFPNYSSELNVNALELDDSALYLCASSSKQGYEQYFGPGTRLTVT.

The V and J genes are TRBV7-8 and TRBJ2-1, with 11 bases identical to TRBD2. Germline trimming cut 0 bases from V and 8 bases from J; bases unmatched to any gene: 15. The CDR3 has 19 residues. CDR1 and CDR2 (germline): SGHVS, FQNEAQ. In DNA form, the CDR3 reads TGTGCCAGCAGCTTAGCGCTTGGAACTAGCGGGAGTCCCCCGGATGAGCAGTTCTTC. As protein: CASSLALGTSGSPPDEQFF. Together with reference TRBV7-8 and TRBJ2-1, the CDR3 gives the full variable domain: GAGVSQSPRYKVAKRGQDVALRCDPISGHVSLFWYQQALGQGPEFLTYFQNEAQLDKSGLPSDRFFAERPEGSVSTLKIQRTQQEDSAVYLCASSLALGTSGSPPDEQFFGPGTRLTVL.

The chain has TRBV2 and TRBJ1-5; 7 nucleotides match TRBD1. With V trimmed by 6 bases and J by 0 bases, 11 bases remained unmatched. Germline V gene lookup returns CDR1 SNHLY and CDR2 FYNNEI. The length of the CDR3 is 17 residues. As DNA, the CDR3 is TGTGCCAGCAGCCATACGGGACAGTCCTATAGCAATCAGCCCCAGCATTTT. Encoded protein: CASSHTGQSYSNQPQHF. The whole variable domain, filled in from reference TRBV2 and TRBJ1-5, reads EPEVTQTPSHQVTQMGQEVILRCVPISNHLYFYWYRQILGQKVEFLVSFYNNEISEKSEIFDDQFSVERPDGSNFTLKIRSTKLEDSAMYFCASSHTGQSYSNQPQHFGDGTRLSIL.